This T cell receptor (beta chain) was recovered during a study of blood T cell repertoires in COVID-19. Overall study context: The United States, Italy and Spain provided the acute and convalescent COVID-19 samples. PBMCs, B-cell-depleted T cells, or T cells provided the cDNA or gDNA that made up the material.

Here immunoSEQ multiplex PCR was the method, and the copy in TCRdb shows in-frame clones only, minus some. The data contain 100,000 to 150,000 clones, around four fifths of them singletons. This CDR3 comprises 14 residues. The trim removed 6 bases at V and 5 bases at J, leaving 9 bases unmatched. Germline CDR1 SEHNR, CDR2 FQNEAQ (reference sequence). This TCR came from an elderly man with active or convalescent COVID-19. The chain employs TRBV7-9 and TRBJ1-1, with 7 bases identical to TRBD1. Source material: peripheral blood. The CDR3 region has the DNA TGTGCCAGCAGGTCGATCAGGGGGGAGACTGAAGCTTTCTTT. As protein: CASRSIRGETEAFF. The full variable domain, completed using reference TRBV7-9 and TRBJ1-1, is DTGVSQNPRHKITKRGQNVTFRCDPISEHNRLYWYRQTLGQGPEFLTYFQNEAQLEKSRLLSDRFSAERPKGSFSTLEIQRTEQGDSAMYLCASRSIRGETEAFFGQGTRLTVV.